The clone carrying this T cell receptor beta chain appeared a few times. Its specificity is not known. The germline CDR1 and CDR2 sequences are SNHLY and FYNNEI. Trimming left V 3 bases short and J 2 bases short, with 6 bases between. CDR3 length equals 13 residues. This specimen comes from a study of immune evolution from preneoplasia to lung adenocarcinoma. General study findings and limits: Later-stage lesions appeared to have more T cells, more diversity, less clonality.

Data came from immunoSEQ multiplex PCR; TCRdb stores just in-frame clones and leaves some out. The profile shows about 5,100 clones, 65% to 80% of them singletons. This chain uses TRBV2 with TRBJ2-3; D is ambiguous. This clonotype originated in a person aged 50 or older with lung adenocarcinoma. Sequences were obtained from FFPE minimally invasive lung adenocarcinoma tissue. The CDR3 spells CASSEPFTDTQYF. The CDR3 DNA sequence: TGTGCCAGCAGTGAGCCTTTCACAGATACGCAGTATTTT.